Presented here are 10 T cell receptor beta chains from one specimen sequenced in a study of regulatory T cells in long-lasting Graves disease. Time point meaning: newly diagnosed GD, antithyroid drugs for less than 3 months. The TCR library used RNA extracted from PBMCs. Combining iRepertoire HTBI primers with Arm-PCR of CDR3 regions, the authors built TCR beta libraries. MiXCR was run by TCRdb on the multiplex PCR reads, yielding one entry per CDR3 protein. The sample consists of about 460,000 distinct CDR3 sequences, approximately 15% of them appearing once. The same sample was also studied in work on T cells in Graves' hyperthyroidism and ophthalmopathy.

This sample comprised peripheral blood mononuclear cells (PBMCs), obtained at new diagnosis, from a patient treated with antithyroid drugs. The receptors originated from a woman between 50 and 59 years old with Graves disease.

This clonotype was counted many times. The V call is TRBV6-2 or TRBV6-3, the J call TRBJ2-3; D unresolved. The CDR3 consists of 18 residues. With 2 bases removed from V and 0 bases from J, the gap between germline ends came to 18 bases. In germline, CDR1 is MNHEY, CDR2 SVGEGT. The CDR3, as DNA: TGTGCCAGCAGTTACGGACCACCCGGGCAGCATAGCACAGATACGCAGTATTTT. Translation: CASSYGPPGQHSTDTQYF.

This clonotype was observed many times. The rearrangement joins TRBV7-8 to TRBJ2-7; no reliable D call. Germline lookup yields CDR1 SGHVS and CDR2 FQNEAQ. The germline V and J ends were trimmed by 5 bases and 3 bases, with 11 bases remaining between them. The CDR3 consists of 13 residues. CDR3 amino acids: CASSPGSDYEQYF. Written as DNA, the CDR3 is TGTGCCAGCAGCCCCGGGTCAGACTACGAGCAGTACTTC.

This clonotype was counted many times. The CDR3 DNA reads TGTGCCTGTTGGACTAGCGCGACCTACGAGCAGTACTTC. It encodes CACWTSATYEQYF. This chain links TRBV30 with TRBJ2-7, with 9 bases identical to TRBD2. J lost 2 bases, V lost 6 bases, and 5 bases had no gene match. The germline V gene has CDR1 GTSNPN and CDR2 SVGIG (reference sequence). The CDR3 has 13 amino acids.

This clonotype appeared many times. J is TRBJ1-4 and V is TRBV28, with TRBD1 identical over 9 bases. The CDR3 is 14 residues long. V lost 6 bases, J lost 8 bases, and 7 bases stayed unmatched. The germline gives CDR1 MDHEN, CDR2 SYDVKM. The CDR3 region is CASRTGGMGEKLFF. The CDR3 DNA reads TGTGCCAGCAGAACAGGGGGCATGGGCGAAAAACTGTTTTTT. The full variable domain, completed using reference TRBV28 and TRBJ1-4, is DVKVTQSSRYLVKRTGEKVFLECVQDMDHENMFWYRQDPGLGLRLIYFSYDVKMKEKGDIPEGYSVSREKKERFSLILESASTNQTSMYLCASRTGGMGEKLFFGSGTQLSVL.

The sample holds many counts of this clonotype. This chain joins TRBV11-2 and TRBJ2-7; possible D gene TRBD2, 5 bases. Trimming removed 0 bases from V and 7 bases from J, with 10 bases in between. The CDR3 covers 13 residues. CDR1 and CDR2 (germline): SGHAT, FQNNGV. CDR3 bases: TGTGCCAGCAGCTTAGACAGCGGTCGGGAGCAGTACTTC. As protein: CASSLDSGREQYF. The full variable domain, completed using reference TRBV11-2 and TRBJ2-7, is EAGVAQSPRYKIIEKRQSVAFWCNPISGHATLYWYQQILGQGPKLLIQFQNNGVVDDSQLPKDRFSAERLKGVDSTLKIQPAKLEDSAVYLCASSLDSGREQYFGPGTRLTVT.

Ten or more counts support this clonotype. The chain combines TRBV10-1 with TRBJ2-1; D gene ambiguous. Germline CDR1 and CDR2: WNHNN and SYGVQD (reference sequence). CDR3 length: 13 amino acids. V was shortened by 1 base and J by 9 bases, with 10 bases between the two germline ends. The CDR3 reads CASSEFNLGEQFF. The CDR3 DNA is TGCGCCAGCAGTGAGTTTAATTTGGGTGAGCAGTTCTTC.

The sample holds many counts of this clonotype. The chain recombines TRBV12-3 or TRBV12-4 with TRBJ1-2; no firm D call. The CDR3 contains 13 residues. V gave up 3 bases and J gave up 4 bases, with 9 bases separating them. The DNA of the CDR3 is TGTGCCAGCAGTTTGGGAGGATTCTATGGCTACACCTTC. Translation: CASSLGGFYGYTF.

This clonotype was found a few times. This chain connects TRBV5-1 to TRBJ2-7; a weak D match, TRBD1 (6 bases). This CDR3 region has 13 residues. Germline CDR1 SGHRS, CDR2 YFSETQ. Trimming removed 4 bases from V and 6 bases from J, with 14 bases in between. The CDR3 loop is CASSPSYRAEQYF. Here the CDR3 DNA reads TGCGCCAGCAGCCCGTCTTACAGGGCCGAGCAGTACTTC. Combining the CDR3 with reference TRBV5-1 and TRBJ2-7 gives the whole variable domain KAGVTQTPRYLIKTRGQQVTLSCSPISGHRSVSWYQQTPGQGLQFLFEYFSETQRNKGNFPGRFSGRQFSNSRSEMNVSTLELGDSALYLCASSPSYRAEQYFGPGTRLTVT.

A few counts support this clonotype. The chain recombines TRBV12-3 or TRBV12-4 with TRBJ2-1; D remains unclear. The length of the CDR3 is 18 residues. V lost 3 bases and J lost 2, with 20 bases in between. CDR3 DNA: TGTGCCAGCAGTTTTTACAGCTACGCCACATACCCCTACAATGAGCAGTTCTTC. Translating gives CASSFYSYATYPYNEQFF.

This clonotype was seen repeatedly, ten times or more. The J gene is TRBJ1-1, the V gene TRBV11-2; D remains unclear. V lost 1 base, J lost 3 bases, and 9 bases lay in between. In germline, CDR1 is SGHAT, CDR2 FQNNGV. CDR3 length: 14 residues. The CDR3 DNA sequence: TGTGCCAGCAGCTTAGTGTGGGATGACACTGAAGCTTTCTTT. Its translation: CASSLVWDDTEAFF.